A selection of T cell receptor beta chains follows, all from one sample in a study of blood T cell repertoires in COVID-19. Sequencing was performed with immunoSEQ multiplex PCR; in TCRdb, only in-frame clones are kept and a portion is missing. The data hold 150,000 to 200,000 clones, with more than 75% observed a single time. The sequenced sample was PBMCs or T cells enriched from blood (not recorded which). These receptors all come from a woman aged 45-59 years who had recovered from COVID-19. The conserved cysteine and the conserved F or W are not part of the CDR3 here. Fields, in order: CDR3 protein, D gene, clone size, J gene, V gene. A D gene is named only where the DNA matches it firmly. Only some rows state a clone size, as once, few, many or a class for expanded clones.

ASSVEGVSEQY	-	-	TRBJ2-7	TRBV9
ASSARQGVSSYNSPLH	TRBD1	-	TRBJ1-6	TRBV7-2
ASSLEMRDRGY	-	-	TRBJ2-3	TRBV7-2
ASSLERGYSYEQY	-	-	TRBJ2-7	TRBV11-2
ASSSTLDKYTGELF	-	-	TRBJ2-2	TRBV11-2
ASSLQGPNQPQH	-	-	TRBJ1-5	TRBV7-2
ASSPTEAGANVLT	-	-	TRBJ2-6	TRBV7-6
ASSRGQSQNYGYT	-	-	TRBJ1-2	TRBV6-5
ASSPIGAYGYT	-	-	TRBJ1-2	TRBV4-3
ASKRTGEMNTEAF	TRBD1	-	TRBJ1-1	TRBV6-5
ASSSGGEAF	-	-	TRBJ1-1	TRBV14
ASSLGPPRQGSDGELF	TRBD1	few	TRBJ2-2	TRBV7-3
ASTTGDGYEQY	TRBD1	-	TRBJ2-7	TRBV19
ASSLSGTYNEQF	TRBD2	-	TRBJ2-1	TRBV5-1
ASSPSTGTEQY	TRBD1	-	TRBJ2-7	TRBV9
ASSQGLAGGRDIQY	TRBD2	-	TRBJ2-4	TRBV7-2
ASSQGTGRINQPQH	-	-	TRBJ1-5	TRBV4-1
SAAPGGFAF	TRBD1	-	TRBJ1-1	TRBV20-1
ASSSGLGHTDTQY	TRBD2	-	TRBJ2-3	TRBV7-2
ASSPGLAGTDTQY	TRBD2	-	TRBJ2-3	TRBV5-4
ASSWGGLTNTEAF	-	-	TRBJ1-1	TRBV11-2
ASSPSKARAQY	-	few	TRBJ2-5	TRBV12-3/TRBV12-4
ASGEFRGETQY	TRBD1	once	TRBJ2-5	TRBV6-5